A single sample is the source of the 19 T cell receptor beta chains below, sequenced in a study of molecular identifiers for immune sequencing clone quantification. TCRdb re-called the PCR reads with MiXCR, one entry per CDR3 protein. The repertoire consists of 490,000 or so distinct CDR3 sequences, with roughly 23% occurring once and the leading ten covering 0.7% to 0.95%. Sequencing was performed on naive CD8+ T cells from blood, with Jurkat cell RNA spiked in. As for subset: FACS-sorted CD8+CD4-CCR7+CD45RA+ naive T cells. These receptors were taken from a human donor in good health. Some libraries in this study had Jurkat cell RNA spiked in.

Many counts were recorded for this clonotype. The chain carries TRBV7-2 and TRBJ2-1, with D unresolved. V was cut by 4 bases and J by 4 bases, with 8 bases left in between. The CDR3 consists of 13 residues. Germline V lookup: CDR1 SGHTA, CDR2 FQGNSA. CDR3 loop: CASSSPDYNEQFF. The CDR3 bases are TGTGCCAGCAGCTCCCCCGATTACAATGAGCAGTTCTTC.

In this sample, this clonotype turned up once. V usage is TRBV12-2 and J usage is TRBJ2-7; the table assigns TRBD1, which was not confirmed against the DNA. TRBV12-2 represents a pseudogene. This CDR3 has 17 residues. DNA for the CDR3: TGTGCAAGTCGCTTAAAGGACCGGGGGGAGAAATGCTACGAGCAGTACTTC. Translating gives CASRLKDRGEKCYEQYF.

This clonotype was detected ten times or more. CDR3 sequence reads: CASSSGQGLVYGYTF. CDR3 bases: TGTGCCAGCAGCTCCGGACAGGGGCTGGTCTATGGCTACACCTTC. This chain links TRBV13 with TRBJ1-2; 9 bases agree with TRBD1. This CDR3 spans 15 amino acids. In germline, CDR1 is PRHDT, CDR2 FYEKMQ (reference sequence). V lost 4 bases to trimming and J lost 4 bases; unmatched junction nucleotides: 7. Looking up the rest from reference TRBV13 and TRBJ1-2 gives the full variable domain: AAGVIQSPRHLIKEKRETATLKCYPIPRHDTVYWYQQGPGQDPQFLISFYEKMQSDKGSIPDRFSAQQFSDYHSELNMSSLELGDSALYFCASSSGQGLVYGYTFGSGTRLTVV.

In its sample, this clonotype was seen a few times. In DNA form, the CDR3 reads TGTGCCAGCAGTTTCCGTGGGGACTCCCCTTTACCCCTCCACTTT. Amino acids: CASSFRGDSPLPLHF. The gene calls are TRBV28 and TRBJ1-6, with D possibly matching TRBD1 (5 bases). Germline CDR1 MDHEN, CDR2 SYDVKM. The CDR3 spans 15 residues. V dropped 3 bases and J dropped 12 bases, with 18 bases sitting between them.

This clonotype was counted many times. The chain uses TRBV19 and TRBJ2-7, with a tentative D call TRBD2 (5 bases). The CDR3 contains 14 residues. Germline assignment: CDR1 LNHDA and CDR2 SQIVND (reference sequence). V lost 3 bases, J lost 2 bases, and 11 bases lay in between. The CDR3 reads CASSIASRTYEQYF. The CDR3 DNA reads TGTGCCAGTAGTATCGCTAGCAGAACCTACGAGCAGTACTTC. The full variable domain, completed using reference TRBV19 and TRBJ2-7, is DGGITQSPKYLFRKEGQNVTLSCEQNLNHDAMYWYRQDPGQGLRLIYYSQIVNDFQKGDIAEGYSVSREKKESFPLTVTSAQKNPTAFYLCASSIASRTYEQYFGPGTRLTVT.

This clonotype was detected ten times or more. V gene TRBV6-2 or TRBV6-3 combines with J gene TRBJ2-5; TRBD1 is a possible D gene (6 bases). This CDR3 region has 14 residues. Per germline, CDR1 MNHEY and CDR2 SVGEGT. V was shortened by 5 bases and J by 3 bases, with 13 bases between the two germline ends. CDR3 protein: CASSPLPGEETQYF. As DNA, the CDR3 is TGTGCCAGCAGTCCCCTGCCAGGGGAAGAGACCCAGTACTTC.

This clonotype was found many times. The chain recombines TRBV12-3 or TRBV12-4 with TRBJ2-1, with unresolved D. V was cut by 4 bases and J by 8 bases, with 15 bases left in between. CDR3 length equals 14 residues. The CDR3 DNA reads TGTGCCAGCAGTTCTATACCGACCGGAGATGAGCAGTTCTTC. Residues: CASSSIPTGDEQFF.

In this sample, this clonotype turned up a few times. The V call is TRBV7-8, the J call TRBJ2-7; D is ambiguous. The CDR3 spans 12 residues. Deletions cut 5 bases from V and 2 bases from J, with 7 bases between. CDR1 and CDR2 (germline): SGHVS, FQNEAQ. The CDR3 is CASSLPPYEQYF. In DNA form, the CDR3 reads TGTGCCAGCAGCCTCCCTCCCTACGAGCAGTACTTC.

This clonotype was recorded many times. The rearrangement links TRBV29-1 to TRBJ2-6; tentative D call: TRBD1 (5 bases). The germline V and J ends were trimmed by 4 bases and 4 bases, with 8 bases remaining between them. The germline gives CDR1 SQVTM, CDR2 ANQGSEA. The length of the CDR3 is 13 residues. The CDR3 protein is CSVAGSGANVLTF. The CDR3 DNA follows: TGCAGCGTTGCAGGGTCCGGGGCCAACGTCCTGACTTTC.

The chain employs TRBV4-3 and TRBJ2-7, with D possibly being TRBD1 (6 bases). Trimming left V 0 bases short and J 1 base short, with 10 bases between. CDR1 and CDR2 (germline): LGHNA, YSLEER. The CDR3 is 15 residues long. The CDR3 nucleotides are TGCGCCAGCAGCCAAGATCAACAGGGATCCTACGAGCAGTACTTC. This codes for CASSQDQQGSYEQYF.

The chain carries TRBV27 and TRBJ2-7, with 10 bases matching TRBD1. This CDR3 has 17 amino acids. With 3 bases clipped from V and 0 bases from J, the junction kept 8 bases outside the gene matches. The germline CDR1 and CDR2 sequences are MNHEY and SMNVEV (reference sequence). For the CDR3, the DNA is TGTGCCAGCAGTTTCCACCTCAGGACAGGGGGCTCCTACGAGCAGTACTTC. Protein: CASSFHLRTGGSYEQYF.

This clonotype occurred many times. The chain carries TRBV6-5 and TRBJ2-7; D is ambiguous. The CDR3 runs 12 residues. V shed 2 bases and J shed 3 bases, with 5 bases lying between them. Germline CDR1 reads MNHEY; CDR2 reads SVGAGI. The CDR3 protein is CASSYQFYEQYF. CDR3 sequence (DNA): TGTGCCAGCAGTTACCAGTTCTACGAGCAGTACTTC.

The chain combines TRBV6-1 with TRBJ1-5; D call uncertain. The CDR3 loop spans 13 amino acids. In germline, CDR1 is MNHNS, CDR2 SASEGT. The V gene lost 10 bases and the J gene lost 2 bases, with 12 bases spanning the gap. The CDR3 DNA sequence: TGTGCCATCTCTGTAGGAGGCAATCAGCCCCAGCATTTT. It encodes CAISVGGNQPQHF.

The rearrangement links TRBV5-6 to TRBJ1-2; possible D gene TRBD1, 5 bases. CDR3 length equals 17 residues. Germline loops: CDR1 SGHDT, CDR2 YYEEEE. V was trimmed by 6 bases and J by 0 bases, leaving 21 bases between them. Written as DNA, the CDR3 is TGTGCCAGCAATATGGAATACAGGACCGGCACTAACTATGGCTACACCTTC. Residues: CASNMEYRTGTNYGYTF.

Points on this clonotype: The junction departs from germline at one end; a sequencing error may be responsible. The chain joins TRBV4-3 to TRBJ2-7; tentatively, D is TRBD1 (5 bases). The CDR3 is made up of 17 amino acids. Germline CDR1 and CDR2: LGHNA and YSLEER. In DNA, the CDR3 is TGCGCCAACAGCCAAGACTCAGGGATGTACTTCTCCTACGAGCAGTACTTC. The encoded protein is CANSQDSGMYFSYEQYF.

Concerning this clonotype itself: Given a much more abundant clone one base away, this may be a read error. The J gene is TRBJ1-5, the V gene TRBV19; a weak D match, TRBD1 (5 bases). Germline V gene sequence: CDR1 LNHDA, CDR2 SQIVND (reference sequence). This CDR3 is 13 amino acids long. CDR3 sequence (DNA): TGTGCCAGTATGGAGACAGATAATCGGCCCCAGCATTTT. Translating gives CASMETDNRPQHF.

This clonotype has just a few counts. The gene calls are TRBV6-5 and TRBJ1-1; D is unresolved. V lost 6 bases and J 0 bases, leaving 11 bases between the germline ends. This CDR3 spans 14 amino acids. Germline loops: CDR1 MNHEY, CDR2 SVGAGI. The CDR3 sequence: CASSNGILNTEAFF. CDR3 sequence (DNA): TGTGCCAGCAGCAACGGCATTCTGAACACTGAAGCTTTCTTT.

The sample holds a few counts of this clonotype. The J gene is TRBJ2-7, the V gene TRBV5-6; D gene unclear. The CDR3 has 13 amino acids. V dropped 2 bases and J dropped 2 bases, with 8 bases sitting between them. Looked up from germline, CDR1 is SGHDT and CDR2 is YYEEEE. The CDR3 loop reads CASSFSQAYEQYF. For the CDR3, the DNA is TGTGCCAGCAGCTTTAGCCAGGCCTACGAGCAGTACTTC. Filled out from reference TRBV5-6 and TRBJ2-7, the complete variable domain reads DAGVTQSPTHLIKTRGQQVTLRCSPKSGHDTVSWYQQALGQGPQFIFQYYEEEERQRGNFPDRFSGHQFPNYSSELNVNALLLGDSALYLCASSFSQAYEQYFGPGTRLTVT.

The V and J genes are TRBV15 and TRBJ1-5; 8 nucleotides line up with TRBD1. Germline CDR1 is LNHNV and CDR2 is YYDKDF (reference sequence). The CDR3 loop spans 17 amino acids. V lost 0 bases and J lost 1; bases outside the gene matches: 5. The CDR3 coding sequence is TGTGCCACCAGCAGAGATAGACAGGGGCTGAGCAATCAGCCCCAGCATTTT. Amino acid sequence: CATSRDRQGLSNQPQHF.